This T cell receptor (beta chain) stems from a study of blood T cells in healthy people across ages. Through a sample-barcoded 5' primer and a J-beta primer mix, a second PCR was run for roughly 6 to 12 cycles. At least 2.5 million CDR3-containing paired-end reads were obtained per sample. In TCRdb, the 5' RACE reads were re-called with MiXCR into one record per CDR3 protein. The sample comprises roughly 1,800,000 distinct CDR3 sequences, about 49% of which are singletons, and more than 2% rests with the top ten. The V gene's germline CDR1 is LGHDT and CDR2 YNNKEL (reference sequence). There are 12 residues in the CDR3. The V end lost 4 bases, the J end lost 10 bases, and 11 bases lay between the germline ends. This clonotype was observed a handful of times.

The chain links TRBV3-1 to TRBJ2-4; a weak D match, TRBD1 (5 bases). Specimen: blood. This receptor was obtained from a woman in her forties in good health. In DNA, the CDR3 is TGTGCCAGCAGCCCGGGTCAGGGAATTCAGTACTTC. Protein product: CASSPGQGIQYF.